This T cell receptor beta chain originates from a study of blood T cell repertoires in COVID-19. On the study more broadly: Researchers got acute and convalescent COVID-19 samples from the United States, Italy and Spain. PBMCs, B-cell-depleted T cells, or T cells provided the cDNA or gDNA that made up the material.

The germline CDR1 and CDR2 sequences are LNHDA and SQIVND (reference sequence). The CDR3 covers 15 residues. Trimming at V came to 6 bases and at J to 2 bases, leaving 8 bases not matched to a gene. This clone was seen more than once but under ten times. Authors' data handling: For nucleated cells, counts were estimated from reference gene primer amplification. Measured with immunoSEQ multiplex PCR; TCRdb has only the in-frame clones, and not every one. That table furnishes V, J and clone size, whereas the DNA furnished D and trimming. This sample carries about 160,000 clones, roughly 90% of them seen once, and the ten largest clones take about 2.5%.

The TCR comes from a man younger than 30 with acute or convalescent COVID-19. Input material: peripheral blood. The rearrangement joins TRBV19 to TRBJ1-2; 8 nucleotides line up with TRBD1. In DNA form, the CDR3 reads TGTGCCAGTAGCACGCTCGGACAGGGAAACTATGGCTACACCTTC. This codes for CASSTLGQGNYGYTF.